This paragraph reports one TCR beta chain. Each cell subset's genomic DNA was divided evenly among several immunoSEQ plates. Only in-frame clones appear in the TCRdb table, and some are missing; sequencing was by immunoSEQ multiplex PCR. The sample lists around 2.1 million clones; approximately 94% were seen once. The data belong to a study of shared clonotypes between healthy human individuals. This CDR3 is 16 amino acids long. V lost 0 bases to trimming and J lost 2 bases, with 14 bases between them. Germline V gene sequence: CDR1 MNHNY, CDR2 SVGAGI (reference sequence). CD45RO negativity and positive selection for CCR7 defined naive CD8 cells, a population that excluded terminally differentiated effector memory CD45RA+ cells.

The TCR originated in a man younger than 30 in good health. Some clones in this sample may be carry-over from other donors' samples. V usage is TRBV6-6 and J usage is TRBJ2-7, with D possibly TRBD2 on 6 matching bases. The source material was naive CD8+ T cells from PBMCs. CDR3 protein: CASSYSSRDWAYEQYF. CDR3 DNA: TGTGCCAGCAGTTACTCCAGCCGGGACTGGGCCTACGAGCAGTACTTC.